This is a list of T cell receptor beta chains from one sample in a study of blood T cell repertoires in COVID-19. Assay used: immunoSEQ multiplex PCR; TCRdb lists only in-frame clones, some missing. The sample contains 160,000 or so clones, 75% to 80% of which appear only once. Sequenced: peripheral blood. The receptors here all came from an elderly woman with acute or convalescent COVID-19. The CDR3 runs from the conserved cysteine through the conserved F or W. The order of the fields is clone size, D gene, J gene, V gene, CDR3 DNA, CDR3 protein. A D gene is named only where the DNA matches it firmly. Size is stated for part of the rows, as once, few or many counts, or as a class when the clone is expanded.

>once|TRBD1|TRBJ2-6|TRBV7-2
TGTGCCAGCAGCCAAAAAGGGACAGCCGCCCTCTCTGGGGCCAACGTCCTGACTTTC
CASSQKGTAALSGANVLTF
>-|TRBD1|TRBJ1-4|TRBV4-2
TGTGCCAGCAGCCAAGGGAATACAGGGGGCAATGAAAAACTGTTTTTT
CASSQGNTGGNEKLFF
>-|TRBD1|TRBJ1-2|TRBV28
TGTGCCAGCAGTTCCCCTGGGCAGGGGGCAGGCGGCTACACCTTC
CASSSPGQGAGGYTF
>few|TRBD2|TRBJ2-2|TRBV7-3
TGTGCCAGCAGCTTAGATACTAGCGGGACCGGGGAGCTGTTTTTT
CASSLDTSGTGELFF
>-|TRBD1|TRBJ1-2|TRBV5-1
TGCGCCAGCAGCTTGGGACAGGGGGAAGGCTACACCTTC
CASSLGQGEGYTF
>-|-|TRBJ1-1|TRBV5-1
TGCGCCAGCAGGGCCTCCTTGAACACTGAAGCTTTCTTT
CASRASLNTEAFF
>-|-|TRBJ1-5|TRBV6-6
TGTGCCAGCAGTTACGGGGGGATGTATCAGCCCCAGCATTTT
CASSYGGMYQPQHF
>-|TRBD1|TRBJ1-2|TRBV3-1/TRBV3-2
TGTGCCAGCAGCCCGCTGGACAGGGTGTCCTCTGGCTACACCTTC
CASSPLDRVSSGYTF
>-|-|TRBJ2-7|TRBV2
TGTGCCAGCCGATTCGATAGCGTCCTCGGGCAGTACTTC
CASRFDSVLGQYF
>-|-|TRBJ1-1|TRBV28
TGTGCCAGCAGTTTGGGGGGGGGTGCGAACACTGAAGCTTTCTTT
CASSLGGGANTEAFF
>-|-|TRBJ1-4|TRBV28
TGTGCCAGCAAGGTTGGGAGGGGGACTGGGAATGAAAAACTGTTTTTT
CASKVGRGTGNEKLFF
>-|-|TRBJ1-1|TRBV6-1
TGTGCCAGCAGTGAGAGGACCCAGGGGGCTTTCTTT
CASSERTQGAFF
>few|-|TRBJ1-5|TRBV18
TGTGCCAGCTCACCAACATCAGGGTTTTATCAGCCCCAGCATTTT
CASSPTSGFYQPQHF
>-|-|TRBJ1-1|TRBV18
TGTGCCAGCTCACCAGAACAGAACATGAACACTGAAGCTTTCTTT
CASSPEQNMNTEAFF
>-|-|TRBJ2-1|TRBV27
TGTGCCAGCAGTTTAGCGGGGGCCCCTCTCAATGAGCAGTTCTTC
CASSLAGAPLNEQFF
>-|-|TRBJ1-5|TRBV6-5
TGTGCCAGCAGTCCACAGCCTAGCAATCAGCCCCAGCATTTT
CASSPQPSNQPQHF
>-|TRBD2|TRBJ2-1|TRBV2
TGTGCCAGCAGCGATAGCGGGTTAACCTACAATGAGCAGTTCTTC
CASSDSGLTYNEQFF
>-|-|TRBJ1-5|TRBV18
TGTGCCAGCTCAGGTGGGCGCAATCAGCCCCAGCATTTT
CASSGGRNQPQHF
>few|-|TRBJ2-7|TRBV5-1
TGCGCCAGCAGCTTGACATGGAGCTCCTACGAGCAGTACTTC
CASSLTWSSYEQYF
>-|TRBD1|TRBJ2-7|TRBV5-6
TGTGCCAGCAGCTATCAACCGGGACAGGGCCACGAGCAGTACTTC
CASSYQPGQGHEQYF
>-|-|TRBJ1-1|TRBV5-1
TGCGCCAGCAGGACAGGTCAGAACACTGAAGCTTTCTTT
CASRTGQNTEAFF
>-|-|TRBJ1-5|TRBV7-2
TGTGCCAGCAGCCCCTCCCGAGAGGGATATCAGCCCCAGCATTTT
CASSPSREGYQPQHF
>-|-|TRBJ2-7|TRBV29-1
TGCAGCGTCCAACCAACAGGGTTCGAGCAGTACTTC
CSVQPTGFEQYF